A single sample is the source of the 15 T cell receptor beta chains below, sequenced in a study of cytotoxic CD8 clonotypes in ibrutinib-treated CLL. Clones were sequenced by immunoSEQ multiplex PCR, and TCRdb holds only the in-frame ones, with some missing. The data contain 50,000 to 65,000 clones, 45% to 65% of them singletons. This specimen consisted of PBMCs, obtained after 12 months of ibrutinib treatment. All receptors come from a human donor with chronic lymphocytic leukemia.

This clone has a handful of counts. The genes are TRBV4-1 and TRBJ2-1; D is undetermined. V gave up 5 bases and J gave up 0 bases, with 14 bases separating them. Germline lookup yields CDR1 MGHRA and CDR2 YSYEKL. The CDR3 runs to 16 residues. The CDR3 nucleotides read TGCGCCAGCAGCTTCCGTGTGGGAAGCTCCTACAATGAGCAGTTCTTC. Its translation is CASSFRVGSSYNEQFF.

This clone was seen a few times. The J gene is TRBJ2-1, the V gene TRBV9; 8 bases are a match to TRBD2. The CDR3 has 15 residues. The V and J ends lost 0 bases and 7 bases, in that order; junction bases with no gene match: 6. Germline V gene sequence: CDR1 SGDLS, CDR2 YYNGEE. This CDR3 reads CASSVVLAGLNEQFF. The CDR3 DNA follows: TGTGCCAGCAGCGTAGTCCTAGCGGGCTTAAATGAGCAGTTCTTC.

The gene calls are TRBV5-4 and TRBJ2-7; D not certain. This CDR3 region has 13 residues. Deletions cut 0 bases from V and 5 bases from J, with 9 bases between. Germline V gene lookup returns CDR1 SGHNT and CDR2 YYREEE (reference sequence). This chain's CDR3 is CASSLVSGDEQYF. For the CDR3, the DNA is TGTGCCAGCAGCTTGGTTAGTGGTGACGAGCAGTACTTC.

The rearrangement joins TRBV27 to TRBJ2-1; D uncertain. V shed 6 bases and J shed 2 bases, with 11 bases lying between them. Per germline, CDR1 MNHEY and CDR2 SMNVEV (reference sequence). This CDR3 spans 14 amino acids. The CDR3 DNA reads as TGTGCCAGCAGGAGGCTTCCCACCTACAATGAGCAGTTCTTC. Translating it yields CASRRLPTYNEQFF.

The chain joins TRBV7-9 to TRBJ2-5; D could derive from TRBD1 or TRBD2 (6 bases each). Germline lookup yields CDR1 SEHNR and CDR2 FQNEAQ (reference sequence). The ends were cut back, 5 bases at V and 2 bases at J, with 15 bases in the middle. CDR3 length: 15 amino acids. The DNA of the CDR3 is TGTGCCAGCAGCCCAGGAGGGGACATACAAGAGACCCAGTACTTC. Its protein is CASSPGGDIQETQYF.

CDR3 bases: TGTGCCATCTCCGGGGAAGGACCCTACGAGCAGTACTTC. It is translated as CAISGEGPYEQYF. This chain uses TRBV10-3 with TRBJ2-7; TRBD2 is a possible D gene (5 bases). The CDR3 is 13 residues long. CDR1 is ENHRY, CDR2 SYGVKD, per germline. V was cut by 8 bases and J by 2 bases, with 13 bases left in between.

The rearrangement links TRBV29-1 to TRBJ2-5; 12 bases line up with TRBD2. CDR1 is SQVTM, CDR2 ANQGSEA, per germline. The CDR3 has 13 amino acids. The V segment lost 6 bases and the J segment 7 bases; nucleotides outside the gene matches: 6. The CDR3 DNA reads TGCAGCGTCGCTAGCGGGAGGGCCGGGACCCAGTACTTC. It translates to CSVASGRAGTQYF.

CDR3 sequence (DNA): TGTGCCAGCAGCCGGGACAGGGGGCCTACCGGGGAGCTGTTTTTT. Amino acids: CASSRDRGPTGELFF. The chain is built from TRBV5-4 and TRBJ2-2; the match to TRBD1 covers 12 bases. Germline loops: CDR1 SGHNT, CDR2 YYREEE (reference sequence). J gave up 5 bases and V 4 bases, and 3 bases lay outside the gene matches. The CDR3 has 15 amino acids.

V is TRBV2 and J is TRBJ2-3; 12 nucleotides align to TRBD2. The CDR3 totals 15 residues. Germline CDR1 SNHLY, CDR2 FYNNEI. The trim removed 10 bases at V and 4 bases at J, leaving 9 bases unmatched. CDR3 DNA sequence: TGTGCCATTCCGACTAGCGGGGGTTTGCCAGATACGCAGTATTTT. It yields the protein CAIPTSGGLPDTQYF.

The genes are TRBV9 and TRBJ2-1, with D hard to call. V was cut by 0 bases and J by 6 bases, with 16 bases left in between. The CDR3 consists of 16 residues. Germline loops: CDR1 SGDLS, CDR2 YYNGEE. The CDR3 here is CASSVGRARAPNEQFF. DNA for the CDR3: TGTGCCAGCAGCGTAGGCCGGGCCAGAGCTCCCAATGAGCAGTTCTTC. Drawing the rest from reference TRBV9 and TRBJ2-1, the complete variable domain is DSGVTQTPKHLITATGQRVTLRCSPRSGDLSVYWYQQSLDQGLQFLIQYYNGEERAKGNILERFSAQQFPDLHSELNLSSLELGDSALYFCASSVGRARAPNEQFFGPGTRLTVL.

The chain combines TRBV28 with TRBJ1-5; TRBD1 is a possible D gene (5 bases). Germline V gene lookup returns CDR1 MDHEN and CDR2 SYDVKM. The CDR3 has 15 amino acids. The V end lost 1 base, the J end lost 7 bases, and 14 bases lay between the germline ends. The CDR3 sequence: CASSLSGGRGQPQHF. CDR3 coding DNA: TGTGCCAGCAGTTTATCGGGGGGACGAGGACAGCCCCAGCATTTT.

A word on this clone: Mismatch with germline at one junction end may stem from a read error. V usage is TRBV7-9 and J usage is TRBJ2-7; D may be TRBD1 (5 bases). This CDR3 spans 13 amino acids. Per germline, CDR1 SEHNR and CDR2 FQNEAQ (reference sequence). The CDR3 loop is CASNLKGVHEQYF. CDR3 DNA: TGTGCCAGCAACTTAAAAGGGGTCCACGAGCAGTACTTC.

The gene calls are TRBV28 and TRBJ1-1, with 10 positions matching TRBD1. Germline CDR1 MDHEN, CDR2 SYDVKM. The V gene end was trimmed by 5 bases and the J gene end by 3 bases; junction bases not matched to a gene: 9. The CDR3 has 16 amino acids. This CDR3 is CASSDYGQGDYTEAFF. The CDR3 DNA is TGTGCCAGCAGTGACTACGGACAGGGGGACTACACTGAAGCTTTCTTT. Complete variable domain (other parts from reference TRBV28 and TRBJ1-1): DVKVTQSSRYLVKRTGEKVFLECVQDMDHENMFWYRQDPGLGLRLIYFSYDVKMKEKGDIPEGYSVSREKKERFSLILESASTNQTSMYLCASSDYGQGDYTEAFFGQGTRLTVV.

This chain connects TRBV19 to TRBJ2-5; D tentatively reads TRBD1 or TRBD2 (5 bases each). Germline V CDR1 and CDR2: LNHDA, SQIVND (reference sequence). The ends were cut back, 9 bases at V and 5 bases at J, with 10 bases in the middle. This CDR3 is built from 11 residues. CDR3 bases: TGTGCCAGCCGGGGCGAGGAGACCCAGTACTTC. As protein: CASRGEETQYF.

CDR3 residues: CASSLTDNYGYTF. CDR3 DNA sequence: TGCGCCAGCAGCTTGACTGATAACTATGGCTACACCTTC. The chain links TRBV5-1 to TRBJ1-2; no clear D gene. Germline CDR1 reads SGHRS; CDR2 reads YFSETQ. The V gene lost 1 base and the J gene lost 1 base, with 5 bases spanning the gap. The CDR3 spans 13 residues.